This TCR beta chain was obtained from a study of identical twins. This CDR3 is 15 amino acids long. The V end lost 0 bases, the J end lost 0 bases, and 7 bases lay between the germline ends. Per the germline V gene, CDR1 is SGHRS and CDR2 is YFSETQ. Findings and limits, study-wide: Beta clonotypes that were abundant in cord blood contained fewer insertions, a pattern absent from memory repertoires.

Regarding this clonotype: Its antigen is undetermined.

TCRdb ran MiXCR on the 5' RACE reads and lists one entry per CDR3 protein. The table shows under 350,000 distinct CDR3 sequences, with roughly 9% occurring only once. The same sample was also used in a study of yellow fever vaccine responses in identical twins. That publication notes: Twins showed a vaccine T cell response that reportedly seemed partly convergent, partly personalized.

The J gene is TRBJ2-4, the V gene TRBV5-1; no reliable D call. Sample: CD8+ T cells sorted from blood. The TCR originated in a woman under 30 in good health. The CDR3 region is CASSLAVGAKNIQYF. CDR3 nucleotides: TGCGCCAGCAGCTTGGCCGTGGGAGCCAAAAACATTCAGTACTTC.